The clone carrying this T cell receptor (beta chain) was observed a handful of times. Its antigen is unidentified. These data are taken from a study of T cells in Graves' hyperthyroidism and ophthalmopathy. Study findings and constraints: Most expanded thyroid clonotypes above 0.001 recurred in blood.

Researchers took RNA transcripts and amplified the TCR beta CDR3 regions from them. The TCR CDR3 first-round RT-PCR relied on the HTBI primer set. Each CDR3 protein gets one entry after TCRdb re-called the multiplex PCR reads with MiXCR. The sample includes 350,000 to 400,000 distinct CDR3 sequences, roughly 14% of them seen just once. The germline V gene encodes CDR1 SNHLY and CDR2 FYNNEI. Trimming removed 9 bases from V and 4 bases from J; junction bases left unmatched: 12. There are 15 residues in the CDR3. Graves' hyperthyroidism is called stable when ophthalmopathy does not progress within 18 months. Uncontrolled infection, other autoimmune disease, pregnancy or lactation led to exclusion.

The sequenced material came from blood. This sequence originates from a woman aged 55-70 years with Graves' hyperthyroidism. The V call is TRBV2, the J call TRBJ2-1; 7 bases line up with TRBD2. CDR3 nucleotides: TGTGCCAGTTCCGGGACTAAAGAATTTTACAATGAGCAGTTCTTC. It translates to CASSGTKEFYNEQFF.